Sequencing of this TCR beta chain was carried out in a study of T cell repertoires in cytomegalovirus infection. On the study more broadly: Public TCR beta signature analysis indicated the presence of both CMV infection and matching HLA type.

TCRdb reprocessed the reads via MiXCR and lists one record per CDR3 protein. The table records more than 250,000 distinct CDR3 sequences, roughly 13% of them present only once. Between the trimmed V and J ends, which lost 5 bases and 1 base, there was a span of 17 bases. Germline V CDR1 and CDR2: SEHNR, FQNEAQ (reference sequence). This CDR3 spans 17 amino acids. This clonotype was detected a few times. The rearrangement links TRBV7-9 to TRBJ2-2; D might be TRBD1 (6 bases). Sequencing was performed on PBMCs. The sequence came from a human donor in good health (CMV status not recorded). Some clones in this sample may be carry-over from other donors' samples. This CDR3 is CASSPFYGTQNTGELFF. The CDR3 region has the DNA TGTGCCAGCAGCCCATTTTACGGGACACAGAACACCGGGGAGCTGTTTTTT.